This T cell receptor (beta chain) was obtained from a study of cytomegalovirus exposure and HLA in healthy donors. The V and J ends lost 4 bases and 1 base respectively, with 16 bases between them. CDR1 SQVTM and CDR2 ANQGSEA come from the germline V gene. The CDR3 spans 16 residues. Study results and limitations: Using a false discovery rate of 0.05, a later analysis showed that approximately 16,000 TCR beta sequences were associated with HLA alleles.

The PCR employed 60 Vbeta primers together with 13 Jbeta primers. The method was immunoSEQ multiplex PCR; TCRdb's version includes in-frame clones alone and lacks a portion of them. The table shows tens of thousands of clones, with about 70% occurring only once. Comments on this clone: Its antigen remains unidentified.

This receptor was identified in a woman aged 45-65 years in good health and CMV-seronegative. Sequencing used PBMCs. The chain employs TRBV29-1 and TRBJ2-2, with D possibly being TRBD1 (6 bases). The CDR3 protein is CSVVMWTDLNTGELFF. In nucleotides, the CDR3 is TGCAGCGTTGTGATGTGGACAGATCTGAACACCGGGGAGCTGTTTTTT.